This TCR beta chain was identified in a study of blood T cell repertoires in COVID-19. The assay was immunoSEQ multiplex PCR, and TCRdb's table has in-frame clones only and misses some. This sample has about 140,000 clones, with 82% found just once. What was sequenced was peripheral blood. This clonotype was obtained from a woman aged 80 or over with acute or convalescent COVID-19.

CDR3 DNA sequence: TGTGCCAGCAGCCTTGCGGGAATCGAGACCCAGTACTTC. Translated, it gives CASSLAGIETQYF. This chain uses TRBV3-1 (or the pseudogene TRBV3-2) with TRBJ2-5; tentatively, D is TRBD2 (6 bases). Trimming took off 4 bases at V and 5 bases at J, with 11 bases between the two ends. The germline gives CDR1 LGHDT, CDR2 YNNKEL (reference sequence). The CDR3 runs 13 residues.